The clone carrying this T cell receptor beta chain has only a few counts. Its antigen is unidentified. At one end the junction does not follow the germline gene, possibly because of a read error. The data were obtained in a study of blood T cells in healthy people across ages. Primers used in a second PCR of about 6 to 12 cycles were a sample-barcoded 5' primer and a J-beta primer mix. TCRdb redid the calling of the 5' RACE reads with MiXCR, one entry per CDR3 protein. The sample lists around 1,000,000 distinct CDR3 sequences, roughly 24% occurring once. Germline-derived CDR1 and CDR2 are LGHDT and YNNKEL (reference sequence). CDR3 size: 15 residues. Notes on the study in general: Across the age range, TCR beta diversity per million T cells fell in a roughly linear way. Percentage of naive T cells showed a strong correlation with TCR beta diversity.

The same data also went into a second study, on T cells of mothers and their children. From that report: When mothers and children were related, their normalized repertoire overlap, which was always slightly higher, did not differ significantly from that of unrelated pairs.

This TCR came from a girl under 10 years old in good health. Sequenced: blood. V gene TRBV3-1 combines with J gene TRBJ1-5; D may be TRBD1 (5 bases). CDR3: CVSRASLMSNQPQHF. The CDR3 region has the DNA TGTGTCAGCAGGGCCTCTTTGATGAGCAATCAGCCCCAGCATTTT.